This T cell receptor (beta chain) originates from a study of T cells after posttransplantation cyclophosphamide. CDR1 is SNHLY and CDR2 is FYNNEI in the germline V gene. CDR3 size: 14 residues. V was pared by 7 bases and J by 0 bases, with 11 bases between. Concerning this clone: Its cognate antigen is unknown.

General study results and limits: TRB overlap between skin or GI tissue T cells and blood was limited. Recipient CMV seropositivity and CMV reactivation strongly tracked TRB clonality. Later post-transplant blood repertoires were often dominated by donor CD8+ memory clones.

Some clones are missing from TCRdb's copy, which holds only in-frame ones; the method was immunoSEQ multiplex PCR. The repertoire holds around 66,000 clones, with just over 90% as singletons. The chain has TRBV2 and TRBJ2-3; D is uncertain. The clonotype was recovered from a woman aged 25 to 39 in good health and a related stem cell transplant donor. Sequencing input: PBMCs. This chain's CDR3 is CASTPWSSTDTQYF. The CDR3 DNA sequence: TGTGCCAGCACCCCGTGGTCAAGCACAGATACGCAGTATTTT. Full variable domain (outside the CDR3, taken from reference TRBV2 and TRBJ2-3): EPEVTQTPSHQVTQMGQEVILRCVPISNHLYFYWYRQILGQKVEFLVSFYNNEISEKSEIFDDQFSVERPDGSNFTLKIRSTKLEDSAMYFCASTPWSSTDTQYFGPGTRLTVL.